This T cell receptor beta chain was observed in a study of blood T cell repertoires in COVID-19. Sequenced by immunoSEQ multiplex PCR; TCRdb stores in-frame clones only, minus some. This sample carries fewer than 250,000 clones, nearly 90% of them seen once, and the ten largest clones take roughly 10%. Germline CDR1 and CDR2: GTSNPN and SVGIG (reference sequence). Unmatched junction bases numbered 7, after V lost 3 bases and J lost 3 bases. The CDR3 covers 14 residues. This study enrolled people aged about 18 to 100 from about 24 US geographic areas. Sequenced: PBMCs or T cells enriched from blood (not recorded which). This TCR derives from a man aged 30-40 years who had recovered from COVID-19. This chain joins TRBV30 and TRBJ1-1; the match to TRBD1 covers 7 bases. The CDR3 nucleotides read TGTGCCTGGAGGAGGACAGGAGGGTACACTGAAGCTTTCTTT. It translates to CAWRRTGGYTEAFF.